Presented here are 30 T cell receptor beta chains from one specimen sequenced in a study of blood T cell repertoires in COVID-19. The protocol was immunoSEQ multiplex PCR, while the TCRdb copy is restricted to in-frame clones and leaves out a portion. The sample lists a few hundred thousand clones, roughly 87% occurring once. The sample comprised PBMCs or T cells enriched from blood (not recorded which). Receptor source: a woman aged 25-40 years who had recovered from COVID-19.

This chain links TRBV28 with TRBJ1-4; the D gene is possibly TRBD1 (5 bases). V dropped 3 bases and J dropped 0 bases, with 8 bases sitting between them. The CDR3 loop spans 15 amino acids. CDR1 MDHEN and CDR2 SYDVKM come from the germline V gene. CDR3 in DNA: TGTGCCAGCAGTTTCGACAGAACAACTAATGAAAAACTGTTTTTT. This codes for CASSFDRTTNEKLFF.

The rearrangement uses TRBV14 and TRBJ1-4; D remains unclear. V lost 5 bases to trimming and J lost 4 bases, with 14 bases between them. CDR1 is SGHDN and CDR2 is FVKESK in the germline V gene. The CDR3 sequence is 15 residues long. The CDR3: CASSYRPGFNEKLFF. The CDR3 DNA follows: TGTGCCAGCAGCTACCGACCGGGGTTTAATGAAAAACTGTTTTTT.

This chain joins TRBV7-9 and TRBJ1-6, with D unresolved. The CDR3 consists of 13 residues. Trimming shortened V by 5 bases and J by 10 bases, and 12 bases separated the two germline ends. Germline-derived CDR1 and CDR2 are SEHNR and FQNEAQ (reference sequence). Here the CDR3 reads CASSPAGGSPLHF. In DNA form, the CDR3 reads TGTGCCAGCAGCCCCGCGGGTGGCTCACCCCTCCACTTT.

This chain joins TRBV18 and TRBJ1-1; 8 bases line up with TRBD1. J gave up 11 bases and V 3 bases, and 17 bases lay outside the gene matches. This CDR3 comprises 16 residues. Germline V CDR1 and CDR2: KGHSH, LQKENI. This chain's CDR3 is CASSPSIQGGMIEAFF. DNA for the CDR3: TGTGCCAGCTCACCCTCCATACAGGGGGGAATGATTGAGGCTTTCTTT.

The gene calls are TRBV27 and TRBJ2-5; 8 bases are shared with TRBD1. The CDR3 length is 16 residues. After removal of 3 bases from V and 1 base from J, the junction contained 7 bases not matched to a gene. From germline, CDR1 is MNHEY and CDR2 SMNVEV (reference sequence). As DNA, the CDR3 is TGTGCCAGCAGTTTCCCCGGACAGGGACCCCAAGAGACCCAGTACTTC. It is translated as CASSFPGQGPQETQYF.

The J gene is TRBJ1-1, the V gene TRBV6-2 or TRBV6-3; D call uncertain. This CDR3 contains 14 residues. V dropped 2 bases and J dropped 0 bases, with 7 bases sitting between them. CDR1 and CDR2 (germline): MNHEY, SVGEGT. The CDR3 is CASSYAGLNTEAFF. CDR3 DNA: TGTGCCAGCAGTTACGCGGGCTTGAACACTGAAGCTTTCTTT.

The chain links TRBV5-1 to TRBJ2-1; weak D call: TRBD2 (5 bases). From germline, CDR1 is SGHRS and CDR2 YFSETQ. This CDR3 comprises 16 residues. The V and J ends lost 4 bases and 1 base respectively, with 15 bases between them. For the CDR3, the DNA is TGCGCCAGCAGCGATCTCTCCGCGGGTTCCTACAATGAGCAGTTCTTC. Amino acids: CASSDLSAGSYNEQFF.

This chain connects TRBV14 to TRBJ2-2; 7 bases match TRBD2. This CDR3 region has 17 residues. V trimming: 1 base; J trimming: 2 bases; junction bases outside the gene matches: 7. Germline values: CDR1 SGHDN, CDR2 FVKESK. The CDR3 nucleotides read TGTGCCAGCAGCCAAGTGACGGCTAGCGGCAACACCGGGGAGCTGTTTTTT. This sequence encodes CASSQVTASGNTGELFF. The variable domain in full, completed from reference TRBV14 and TRBJ2-2, reads EAGVTQFPSHSVIEKGQTVTLRCDPISGHDNLYWYRRVMGKEIKFLLHFVKESKQDESGMPNNRFLAERTGGTYSTLKVQPAELEDSGVYFCASSQVTASGNTGELFFGEGSRLTVL.

The V gene is TRBV18, the J gene TRBJ2-7; TRBD1 matches 9 bases. Germline V gene data show CDR1 as KGHSH and CDR2 as LQKENI. The CDR3 loop spans 15 amino acids. V lost 3 bases, J lost 2 bases, and 5 bases stayed unmatched. This CDR3 reads CASSPRQGGPYEQYF. The CDR3 DNA sequence: TGTGCCAGCTCACCCCGACAGGGGGGACCCTACGAGCAGTACTTC.

This clone was counted a single time. The rearrangement links TRBV28 to TRBJ2-6; D ambiguous. Trimming cost V 8 bases and J 0 bases, with 11 bases left between them. The CDR3 loop spans 15 amino acids. Germline values: CDR1 MDHEN, CDR2 SYDVKM. The CDR3, as DNA: TGTGCCAGCCACCATGCGAGCTCTGGGGCCAACGTCCTGACTTTC. Protein sequence: CASHHASSGANVLTF. Combining the CDR3 with reference TRBV28 and TRBJ2-6 gives the whole variable domain DVKVTQSSRYLVKRTGEKVFLECVQDMDHENMFWYRQDPGLGLRLIYFSYDVKMKEKGDIPEGYSVSREKKERFSLILESASTNQTSMYLCASHHASSGANVLTFGAGSRLTVL.

This clone came up a few times. This CDR3 reads CASSLGSNTGELFF. CDR3 bases: TGTGCCAGCAGTCTCGGGTCGAACACCGGGGAGCTGTTTTTT. The rearrangement uses TRBV27 and TRBJ2-2, with D hard to call. Trimming cost V 5 bases and J 0 bases, with 7 bases left between them. The germline gives CDR1 MNHEY, CDR2 SMNVEV (reference sequence). This CDR3 spans 14 amino acids.

The chain carries TRBV7-9 and TRBJ2-1; possible D gene TRBD2, 6 bases. CDR1 is SEHNR, CDR2 FQNEAQ, per germline (reference sequence). The CDR3 has 14 amino acids. Trimming took 3 bases from V and 8 from J, leaving 14 bases between them. CDR3 loop: CASSFREKGDEQFF. CDR3 nucleotide sequence: TGTGCCAGCAGCTTCCGGGAGAAAGGAGATGAGCAGTTCTTC. Looking up the rest from reference TRBV7-9 and TRBJ2-1 gives the full variable domain: DTGVSQNPRHKITKRGQNVTFRCDPISEHNRLYWYRQTLGQGPEFLTYFQNEAQLEKSRLLSDRFSAERPKGSFSTLEIQRTEQGDSAMYLCASSFREKGDEQFFGPGTRLTVL.

This clone was picked up a small number of times. The chain couples TRBV6-1 to TRBJ2-2; 8 nucleotides match TRBD2. V was clipped by 4 bases and J by 3 bases; unmatched bases: 7. CDR3 length: 16 residues. The germline CDR1 and CDR2 sequences are MNHNS and SASEGT. The CDR3 is CASSVTSVAYTGELFF. CDR3 coding DNA: TGTGCCAGCAGTGTGACTAGCGTTGCGTACACCGGGGAGCTGTTTTTT.

This clone appeared once. V usage is TRBV27 and J usage is TRBJ1-5, with D perhaps TRBD1 (5 bases). The CDR3 extends over 14 amino acids. Trimming shortened V by 3 bases and J by 4 bases, and 10 bases separated the two germline ends. Germline CDR1 reads MNHEY; CDR2 reads SMNVEV (reference sequence). CDR3 sequence (DNA): TGTGCCAGCAGTTTGGTAAGGGGTAATCAGCCCCAGCATTTT. Translation: CASSLVRGNQPQHF.

V and J are TRBV5-5 and TRBJ1-5, with D possibly being TRBD1 (6 bases). Germline V gene data show CDR1 as SGHKS and CDR2 as YYEKEE (reference sequence). CDR3 size: 15 residues. V was cut by 4 bases and J by 0 bases, with 11 bases left in between. CDR3 region: CASSQGRGSNQPQHF. The CDR3 DNA reads as TGTGCCAGCAGCCAGGGGAGGGGTAGCAATCAGCCCCAGCATTTT. Supplemented by reference TRBV5-5 and TRBJ1-5, the full variable domain reads DAGVTQSPTHLIKTRGQQVTLRCSPISGHKSVSWYQQVLGQGPQFIFQYYEKEERGRGNFPDRFSARQFPNYSSELNVNALLLGDSALYLCASSQGRGSNQPQHFGDGTRLSIL.

This rearrangement joins TRBV6-5 to TRBJ1-1; no reliable D call. Deletions cut 8 bases from V and 2 bases from J, with 9 bases between. Germline assignment: CDR1 MNHEY and CDR2 SVGAGI. The CDR3 contains 12 residues. The CDR3 DNA reads as TGTGCCAGCGGCCTTCCTAACACTGAAGCTTTCTTT. It is translated as CASGLPNTEAFF.

The chain uses TRBV2 and TRBJ2-7; 7 bases line up with TRBD2. Germline-derived CDR1 and CDR2 are SNHLY and FYNNEI. The CDR3 runs to 14 residues. V lost 8 bases to trimming and J lost 3 bases; unmatched junction nucleotides: 10. The CDR3 loop is CASCFSGKVYEQYF. DNA of the CDR3: TGTGCCAGCTGTTTCAGCGGGAAAGTCTACGAGCAGTACTTC.

The chain links TRBV28 to TRBJ1-6; D is undetermined. V lost 6 bases, J lost 6 bases, and 6 bases lay in between. CDR1 is MDHEN and CDR2 is SYDVKM in the germline V gene. The CDR3 is made up of 12 amino acids. For the CDR3, the DNA is TGTGCCAGCAGAACAGTTAATTCACCCCTCCACTTT. It translates to CASRTVNSPLHF.

The chain couples TRBV6-1 to TRBJ1-2; D remains ambiguous. V was cut by 2 bases and J by 3 bases, with 7 bases left in between. Germline loops: CDR1 MNHNS, CDR2 SASEGT. The CDR3 has 13 residues. As DNA, the CDR3 is TGTGCCAGCAGTGAAAGCGATTACTATGGCTACACCTTC. It codes for CASSESDYYGYTF.

The genes are TRBV4-1 and TRBJ2-7, with D maybe TRBD1 (6 bases). CDR1 and CDR2 (germline): MGHRA, YSYEKL. The ends were cut back, 0 bases at V and 0 bases at J, with 12 bases in the middle. CDR3 size: 16 residues. The CDR3 region has the DNA TGCGCCAGCAGCCAAGATCGCAGGGGCCCCTCCTACGAGCAGTACTTC. Protein product: CASSQDRRGPSYEQYF.

CDR3 region: CASSVEWNQPQHF. The CDR3 DNA is TGTGCCAGCAGTGTGGAGTGGAATCAGCCCCAGCATTTT. The gene calls are TRBV2 and TRBJ1-5; D not certain. Trimming shortened V by 4 bases and J by 4 bases, and 8 bases separated the two germline ends. This CDR3 spans 13 amino acids. Per germline, CDR1 SNHLY and CDR2 FYNNEI. Filled out from reference TRBV2 and TRBJ1-5, the complete variable domain reads EPEVTQTPSHQVTQMGQEVILRCVPISNHLYFYWYRQILGQKVEFLVSFYNNEISEKSEIFDDQFSVERPDGSNFTLKIRSTKLEDSAMYFCASSVEWNQPQHFGDGTRLSIL.

This clone occurred once. The V and J genes are TRBV5-1 and TRBJ1-1, with 10 bases aligning to TRBD1. The CDR3 consists of 15 residues. Germline CDR1 SGHRS, CDR2 YFSETQ. Unmatched junction bases numbered 8, after V lost 4 bases and J lost 5 bases. Here the CDR3 reads CASSRQGAEGTEAFF. Here the CDR3 DNA reads TGCGCCAGCAGCAGACAGGGGGCCGAAGGGACTGAAGCTTTCTTT.

This clone was recorded a few times. This rearrangement joins TRBV4-1 to TRBJ2-1, with 14 positions matching TRBD2. Germline CDR1 is MGHRA and CDR2 is YSYEKL. V was pared by 4 bases and J by 8 bases, with 7 bases of the junction left unmatched. The CDR3 sequence is 16 residues long. For the CDR3, the DNA is TGCGCCAGCAGCCCCAGGACTAGCGGGAGGAAGGATGAGCAGTTCTTC. It is translated as CASSPRTSGRKDEQFF.

The chain employs TRBV9 and TRBJ2-2, with 13 bases fitting TRBD2. The germline gives CDR1 SGDLS, CDR2 YYNGEE. The CDR3 is 16 amino acids. The ends lost 4 bases at V and 7 bases at J; junction bases unmatched: 7. CDR3 residues: CASSPTSGGAVGELFF. The CDR3 nucleotides read TGTGCCAGCAGCCCCACTAGCGGGGGGGCTGTCGGGGAGCTGTTTTTT.

This chain connects TRBV18 to TRBJ1-2; D uncertain. The CDR3 is 15 residues long. Germline V gene lookup returns CDR1 KGHSH and CDR2 LQKENI. V was shortened by 2 bases and J by 8 bases, with 18 bases between the two germline ends. CDR3 residues: CASSPSVEAPRGYTF. CDR3 bases: TGTGCCAGCTCACCAAGCGTAGAGGCCCCACGGGGCTACACCTTC.

The rearrangement uses TRBV27 and TRBJ2-1; 11 bases match TRBD2. V lost 5 bases to trimming and J lost 7 bases; unmatched junction nucleotides: 13. Germline lookup yields CDR1 MNHEY and CDR2 SMNVEV (reference sequence). The CDR3 consists of 17 residues. Here the CDR3 DNA reads TGTGCCAGCAGTCAGATAGCGGGGGGGACCTTTCCGAATGAGCAGTTCTTC. It translates to CASSQIAGGTFPNEQFF.

This rearrangement joins TRBV7-9 to TRBJ1-2; possibly TRBD1 for D (6 bases). The germline CDR1 and CDR2 sequences are SEHNR and FQNEAQ (reference sequence). The CDR3 covers 14 residues. Trimming pared 2 bases from V and 4 bases from J, leaving 11 bases between. CDR3 amino acids: CASSLSTGVYGYTF. The CDR3 DNA sequence: TGTGCCAGCAGCTTATCGACAGGCGTCTATGGCTACACCTTC.

This rearrangement joins TRBV7-9 to TRBJ2-1, with 7 bases lining up with TRBD1. The ends lost 5 bases at V and 2 bases at J; junction bases unmatched: 6. The germline CDR1 and CDR2 sequences are SEHNR and FQNEAQ (reference sequence). There are 15 residues in the CDR3. The CDR3 DNA follows: TGTGCCAGCAGCCTCAGACAGGGACCCTACAATGAGCAGTTCTTC. This sequence encodes CASSLRQGPYNEQFF.

This rearrangement joins TRBV6-5 to TRBJ2-2, with a weak D call TRBD2 (7 bases). CDR3 size: 15 residues. Between the trimmed V and J ends, which lost 3 bases and 6 bases, there was a span of 14 bases. Germline assignment: CDR1 MNHEY and CDR2 SVGAGI. The CDR3 DNA sequence: TGTGCCAGCAGTTATTCGGGGGGCGTAGCCGGGGAGCTGTTTTTT. Translating gives CASSYSGGVAGELFF.

This clone showed up just once. The gene calls are TRBV29-1 and TRBJ2-3; TRBD2 matches at 10 bases. The length of the CDR3 is 14 residues. With 7 bases clipped from V and 3 bases from J, the junction kept 7 bases outside the gene matches. The germline gives CDR1 SQVTM, CDR2 ANQGSEA. CDR3 loop: CSGEIAGGTDTQYF. The CDR3 region has the DNA TGCAGCGGGGAGATAGCGGGAGGTACAGATACGCAGTATTTT.